The entry that follows covers one TCR beta chain sequence. Trimming cost V 2 bases and J 8 bases; bases outside gene matches: 7. The CDR3 runs to 14 residues. The germline CDR1 and CDR2 sequences are SGHKS and YYEKEE (reference sequence). Per the study methods: Junction-only sequences produced by ImmunoSEQ had no quality scores, so filtering differed. Using immunoSEQ multiplex PCR, the repertoire was profiled, and TCRdb retains in-frame clones only, with some absent. The V and J calls and the clone size are those of that table, but D and trimming were determined from the DNA. This table has about 1 million clones, around four fifths appearing once. The data were taken from a study of shared clonotypes between healthy human individuals. Study at large: CD4 naive and CD4 memory each took three plates per donor, while CD8 naive took two and CD8 memory one.

The chain recombines TRBV5-5 with TRBJ1-2; 9 bases agree with TRBD1. What was sequenced was memory CD4+ T cells sorted from blood. Subset indicated: CD45RA-negative fraction. The sequence was obtained from a man aged 18 to 35 in good health. The CDR3 protein is CASSLGTGMVGYTF. The CDR3 DNA is TGTGCCAGCAGCTTAGGGACAGGGATGGTCGGCTACACCTTC.